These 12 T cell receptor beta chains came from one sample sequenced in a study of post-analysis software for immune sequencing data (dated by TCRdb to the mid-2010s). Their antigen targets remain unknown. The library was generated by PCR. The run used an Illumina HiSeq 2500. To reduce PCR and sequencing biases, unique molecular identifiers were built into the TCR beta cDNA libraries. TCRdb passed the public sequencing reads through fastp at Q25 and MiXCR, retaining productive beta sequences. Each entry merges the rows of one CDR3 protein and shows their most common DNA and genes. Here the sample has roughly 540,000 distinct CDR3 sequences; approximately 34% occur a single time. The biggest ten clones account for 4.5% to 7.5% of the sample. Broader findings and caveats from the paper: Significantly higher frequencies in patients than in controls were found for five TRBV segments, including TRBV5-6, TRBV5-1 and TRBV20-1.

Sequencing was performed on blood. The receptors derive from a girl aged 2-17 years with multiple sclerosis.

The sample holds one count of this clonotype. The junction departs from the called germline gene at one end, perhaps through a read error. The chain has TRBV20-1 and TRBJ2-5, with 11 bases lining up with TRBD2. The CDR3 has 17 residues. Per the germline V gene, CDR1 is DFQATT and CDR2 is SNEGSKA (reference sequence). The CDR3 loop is CSTSMGLAGGNHETQYF. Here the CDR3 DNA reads TGCAGTACTAGTATGGGCCTAGCGGGGGGAAACCATGAGACCCAGTACTTC.

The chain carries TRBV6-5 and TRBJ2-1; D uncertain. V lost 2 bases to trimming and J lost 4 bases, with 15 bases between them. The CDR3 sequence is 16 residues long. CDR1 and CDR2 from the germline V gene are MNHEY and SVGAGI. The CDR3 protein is CASSYSIPPSYNEQFF. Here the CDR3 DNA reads TGTGCCAGCAGTTACAGCATCCCCCCTTCATACAATGAGCAGTTCTTC.

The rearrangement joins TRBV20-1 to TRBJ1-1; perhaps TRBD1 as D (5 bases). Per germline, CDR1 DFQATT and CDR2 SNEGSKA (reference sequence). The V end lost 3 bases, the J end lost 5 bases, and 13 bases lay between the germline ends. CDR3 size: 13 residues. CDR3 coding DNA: TGCAGTGCTAGTAGGGGAAAGGTGACTGAAGCTTTCTTT. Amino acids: CSASRGKVTEAFF.

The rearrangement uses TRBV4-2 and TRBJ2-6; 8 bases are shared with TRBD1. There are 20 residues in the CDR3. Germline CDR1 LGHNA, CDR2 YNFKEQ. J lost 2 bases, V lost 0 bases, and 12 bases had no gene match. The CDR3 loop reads CASSQEDPTGVNPGANVLTF. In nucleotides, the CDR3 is TGTGCCAGCAGCCAAGAGGATCCGACAGGGGTGAACCCTGGGGCCAACGTCCTGACTTTC.

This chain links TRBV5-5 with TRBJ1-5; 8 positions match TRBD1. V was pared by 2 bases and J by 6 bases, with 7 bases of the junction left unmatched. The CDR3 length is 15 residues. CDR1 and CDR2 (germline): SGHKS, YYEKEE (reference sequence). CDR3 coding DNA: TGTGCCAGCAGCTTAGGACAGGGAAGGGGTCAGCCCCAGCATTTT. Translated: CASSLGQGRGQPQHF.

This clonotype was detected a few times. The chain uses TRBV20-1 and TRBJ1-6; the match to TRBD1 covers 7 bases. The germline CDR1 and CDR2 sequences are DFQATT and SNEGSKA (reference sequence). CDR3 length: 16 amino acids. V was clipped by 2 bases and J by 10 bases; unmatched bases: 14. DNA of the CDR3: TGCAGTGCTAGACCTGACAGGGCCTCCCAAGGGTCACCCCTCCACTTT. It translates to CSARPDRASQGSPLHF.

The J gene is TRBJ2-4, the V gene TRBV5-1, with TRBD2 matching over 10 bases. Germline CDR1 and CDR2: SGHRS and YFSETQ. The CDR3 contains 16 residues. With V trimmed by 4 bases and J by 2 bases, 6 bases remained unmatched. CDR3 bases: TGCGCCAGCAGCCCCAGCGGGGGGGCGTCCAAAAACATTCAGTACTTC. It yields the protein CASSPSGGASKNIQYF.

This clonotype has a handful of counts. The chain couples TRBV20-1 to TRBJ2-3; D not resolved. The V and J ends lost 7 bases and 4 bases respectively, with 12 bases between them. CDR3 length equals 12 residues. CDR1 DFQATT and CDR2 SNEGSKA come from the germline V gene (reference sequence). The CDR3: CSGTPGSDTQYF. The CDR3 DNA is TGCAGTGGAACCCCGGGTTCAGATACGCAGTATTTT.

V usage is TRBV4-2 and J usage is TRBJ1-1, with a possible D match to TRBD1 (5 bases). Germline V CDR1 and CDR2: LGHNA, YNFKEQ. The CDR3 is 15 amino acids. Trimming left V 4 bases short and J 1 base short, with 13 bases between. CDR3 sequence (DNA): TGTGCCAGCAGCCCATTGACAGTCACGAACACTGAAGCTTTCTTT. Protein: CASSPLTVTNTEAFF.

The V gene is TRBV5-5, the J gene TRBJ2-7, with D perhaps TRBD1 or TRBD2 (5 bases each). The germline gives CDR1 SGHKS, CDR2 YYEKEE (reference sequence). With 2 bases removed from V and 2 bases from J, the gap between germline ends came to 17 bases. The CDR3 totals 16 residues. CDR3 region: CASSFSERQGAYEQYF. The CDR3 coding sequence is TGTGCCAGCAGCTTCTCTGAGCGGCAGGGTGCCTACGAGCAGTACTTC.

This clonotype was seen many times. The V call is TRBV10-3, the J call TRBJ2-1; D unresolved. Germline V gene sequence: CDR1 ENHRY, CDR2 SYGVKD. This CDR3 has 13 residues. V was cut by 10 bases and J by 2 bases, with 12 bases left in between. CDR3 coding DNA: TGTGCCACCGCCAGGCCTCCCTACAATGAGCAGTTCTTC. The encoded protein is CATARPPYNEQFF.

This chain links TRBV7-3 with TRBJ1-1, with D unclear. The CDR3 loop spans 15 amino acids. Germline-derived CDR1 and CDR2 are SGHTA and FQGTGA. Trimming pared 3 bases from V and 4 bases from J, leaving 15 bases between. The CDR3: CASSFFGGEGTEAFF. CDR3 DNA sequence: TGTGCCAGCAGCTTCTTCGGTGGGGAGGGCACTGAAGCTTTCTTT.